These 8 T cell receptor beta chains were sequenced from one sample in a study of T cells after yellow fever vaccination. TCRdb independently ran MiXCR on the 5' RACE reads; one entry per CDR3 protein. The sample yields 100,000 to 150,000 distinct CDR3 sequences, 6.5% to 9% seen once. The sequenced sample was CD4+ T cells sorted from PBMCs, obtained roughly 45 days after the first yellow fever vaccination. These receptor sequences come from a man aged 18-30 years who received the YFV17D yellow fever vaccine.

This clonotype was found a few times. V usage is TRBV10-3 and J usage is TRBJ2-7, with a weak D call TRBD2 (6 bases). The V gene lost 7 bases and the J gene lost 5 bases, with 12 bases spanning the gap. This CDR3 is 12 amino acids long. The germline gives CDR1 ENHRY, CDR2 SYGVKD. The CDR3 loop reads CAITWDSNEQYF. The CDR3 DNA reads as TGTGCCATCACTTGGGACTCTAACGAGCAGTACTTC.

In its sample, this clonotype was seen many times. J is TRBJ2-5 and V is TRBV9; no definite D call. There are 15 residues in the CDR3. V lost 3 bases, J lost 5 bases, and 17 bases lay in between. CDR1 and CDR2 (germline): SGDLS, YYNGEE. The CDR3 here is CASSADVTGWETQYF. The CDR3 coding sequence is TGTGCCAGCAGCGCCGACGTCACTGGGTGGGAGACCCAGTACTTC.

This clonotype came up many times. The chain is built from TRBV3-1 and TRBJ2-3; D is undetermined. The CDR3 covers 12 residues. V was shortened by 3 bases and J by 6 bases, with 7 bases between the two germline ends. Germline V gives CDR1 LGHDT, CDR2 YNNKEL (reference sequence). CDR3 nucleotides: TGTGCCAGCAGCCATGGCAAGGATACGCAGTATTTT. Residues: CASSHGKDTQYF.

This clonotype has a handful of counts. The J gene is TRBJ2-1, the V gene TRBV6-5; 9 bases fit TRBD1. V lost 6 bases, J lost 1 base, and 13 bases stayed unmatched. The germline V gene has CDR1 MNHEY and CDR2 SVGAGI. This CDR3 is 18 amino acids long. CDR3 sequence: CASSPQGASLPSYNEQFF. The CDR3 DNA sequence: TGTGCCAGCAGCCCACAGGGGGCTTCCCTCCCTTCCTACAATGAGCAGTTCTTC.

The rearrangement links TRBV7-9 to TRBJ2-7, with 8 nucleotides matching TRBD2. V lost 5 bases, J lost 6 bases, and 0 bases stayed unmatched. Germline V gene lookup returns CDR1 SEHNR and CDR2 FQNEAQ (reference sequence). This CDR3 is 11 amino acids long. The CDR3 loop reads CASSRGGEQYV. The CDR3 DNA follows: TGTGCCAGCAGCCGGGGGGGCGAGCAGTACGTC.

This clonotype was seen many times. The J gene is TRBJ2-1, the V gene TRBV18, with D perhaps given as TRBD1 or TRBD2 (6 bases each). This CDR3 comprises 15 residues. Germline CDR1 is KGHSH and CDR2 is LQKENI. The V and J ends lost 1 base and 8 bases respectively, with 15 bases between them. The CDR3 loop is CASSPRRGPGDEQFF. The DNA for the CDR3 is TGTGCCAGCTCACCACGCCGGGGGCCTGGGGATGAGCAGTTCTTC.

This clonotype has ten or more counts. The chain employs TRBV11-2 and TRBJ2-3, with 8 bases fitting TRBD2. Losses at the gene ends were 5 bases for V and 1 base for J; bases not matched to a gene: 14. This CDR3 has 18 residues. Germline lookup yields CDR1 SGHAT and CDR2 FQNNGV. The CDR3 DNA sequence: TGTGCCAGCAGCCCTCGGCGGGGGGCCTCGCCACGCACAGATACGCAGTATTTT. This codes for CASSPRRGASPRTDTQYF.

About this clonotype: This may be a read error: a much more frequent sequence differs by one nucleotide. The chain employs TRBV20-1 and TRBJ2-5, with D possibly being TRBD1 or TRBD2 (5 bases each). The CDR3 extends over 14 amino acids. Germline lookup yields CDR1 DFQATT and CDR2 SNEGSKA (reference sequence). V lost 0 bases and J lost 1, with 9 bases in between. The CDR3 coding sequence is TGCAGTGCTAGAGATGAGGGGCTCCAAGAGACCCAGTACTTC. Translation gives CSARDEGLQETQYF.